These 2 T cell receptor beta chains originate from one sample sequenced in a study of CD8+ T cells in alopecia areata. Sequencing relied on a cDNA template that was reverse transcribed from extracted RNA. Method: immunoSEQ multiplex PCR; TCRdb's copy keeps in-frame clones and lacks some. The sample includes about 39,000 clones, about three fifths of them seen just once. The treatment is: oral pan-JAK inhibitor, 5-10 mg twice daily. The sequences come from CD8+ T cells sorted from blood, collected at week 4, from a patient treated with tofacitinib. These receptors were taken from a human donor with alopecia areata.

The DNA for the CDR3 is TGCAGCGTTGAGGGACAGGAGAACTACGAGCAGTACTTC. Its protein is CSVEGQENYEQYF. The V gene is TRBV29-1, the J gene TRBJ2-7; 8 bases are a match to TRBD1. V lost 3 bases to trimming and J lost 3 bases; unmatched junction nucleotides: 4. Germline CDR1 and CDR2: SQVTM and ANQGSEA. CDR3 length: 13 residues.

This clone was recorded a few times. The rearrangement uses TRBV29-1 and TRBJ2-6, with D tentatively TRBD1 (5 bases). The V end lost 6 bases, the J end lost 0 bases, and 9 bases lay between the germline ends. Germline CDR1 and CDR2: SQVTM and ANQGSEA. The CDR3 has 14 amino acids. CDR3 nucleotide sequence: TGCAGCGTCGCGACAGCCTCTGGGGCCAACGTCCTGACTTTC. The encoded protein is CSVATASGANVLTF.